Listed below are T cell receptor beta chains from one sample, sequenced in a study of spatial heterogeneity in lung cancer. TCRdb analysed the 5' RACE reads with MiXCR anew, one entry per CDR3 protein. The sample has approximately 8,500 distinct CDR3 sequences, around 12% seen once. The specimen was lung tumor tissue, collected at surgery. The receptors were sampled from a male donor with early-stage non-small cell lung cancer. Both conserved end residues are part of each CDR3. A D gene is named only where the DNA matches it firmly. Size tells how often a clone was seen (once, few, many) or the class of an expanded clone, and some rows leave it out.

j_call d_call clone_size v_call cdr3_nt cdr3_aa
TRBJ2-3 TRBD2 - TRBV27 TGTGCCAGCAGTTCCATCACCGGGACTAGCGGGGGGGCCACAGATACGCAGTATTTT CASSSITGTSGGATDTQYF
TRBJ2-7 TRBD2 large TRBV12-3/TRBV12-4 TGTGCCAGCAGGTGGGGACTAGCGGGAGCCGACAACGAGCAGTACTTC CASRWGLAGADNEQYF
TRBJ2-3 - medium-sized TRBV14 TGTGCCAGCAGCCAAAGTAGGGAGGACACAGATACGCAGTATTTT CASSQSREDTDTQYF
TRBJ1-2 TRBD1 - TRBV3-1 TGTGCCAGTGGACAGGGTAGTAGCTATGGCTACACCTTC CASGQGSSYGYTF
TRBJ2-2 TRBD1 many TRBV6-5 TGTGCCAGCAGTTACTCTTACAGGGGTGACACCGGGGAGCTGTTTTTT CASSYSYRGDTGELFF
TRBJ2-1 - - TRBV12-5 TGTGCTAGTGGTTTGGTACGTCCGGGACTCGGTTGGGAGCAGTTCTTC CASGLVRPGLGWEQFF
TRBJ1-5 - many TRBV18 TGTGCCAGCTCACCAAACCCGCTCTCTAGCAATCAGCCCCAGCATTTT CASSPNPLSSNQPQHF
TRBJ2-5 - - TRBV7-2 TGTGCCAGCAGCCAGTACCGGGACGCAATCCAAGAGACCCAGTACTTC CASSQYRDAIQETQYF
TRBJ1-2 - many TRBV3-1 TGTGCCAGCAGCCAAGCGGGGAAACGCTATGGCTACACCTTC CASSQAGKRYGYTF
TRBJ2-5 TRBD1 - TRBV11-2 TGTGCCAGCAGCTTAGGGGGACAGTCCCCAAGAGAGGCCCAGTACTTC CASSLGGQSPREAQYF
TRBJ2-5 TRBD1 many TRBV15 TGTGCCACCAGCAGAGATGTGGCAGGGGGACAAGAGACCCAGTACTTC CATSRDVAGGQETQYF
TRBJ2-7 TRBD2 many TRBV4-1 TGCGCCAGCAGCCAACCCGCACTGAAAACCGGGACTAGCCCCTCCTACGAGCAGTACTTC CASSQPALKTGTSPSYEQYF
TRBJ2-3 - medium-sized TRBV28 TGTGCCAGCAGTTTAAATTTCAGGGATACGCAGTATTTT CASSLNFRDTQYF
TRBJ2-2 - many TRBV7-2 TGTGCCAGCAGCGTCAGACAGATCACGAACACCGGGGAGCTGTTTTTT CASSVRQITNTGELFF
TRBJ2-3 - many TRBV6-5 TGTGCCAGCAGTTACTTGACTCCTTACGGCGGCACAGATACGCAGTATTTT CASSYLTPYGGTDTQYF
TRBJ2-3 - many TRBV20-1 TGCAGTGCTAAGGGACGGGTTTTCACAGATACGCAGTATTTT CSAKGRVFTDTQYF
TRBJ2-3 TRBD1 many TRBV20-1 TGCAGTGCCAGACCCGGGACAGTAACAGATACGCAGTATTTT CSARPGTVTDTQYF
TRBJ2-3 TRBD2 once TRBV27 TGTGCCAGCAGTTCGCGCCGACTAGCGACAGATACGCAGTATTTT CASSSRRLATDTQYF
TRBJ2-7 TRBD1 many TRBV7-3 TGTGCCAGCAGCTTAACGGGACAGACTGAGCAGTACTTC CASSLTGQTEQYF
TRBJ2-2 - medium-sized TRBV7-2 TGTGCCAGCAGCTTAGTAGTGAGCCGGGAGCTGTTTTTT CASSLVVSRELFF
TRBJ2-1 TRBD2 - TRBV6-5 TGTGCCAGCAGTCGGGGACTAGCGGCATACAATGAGCAGTTCTTC CASSRGLAAYNEQFF
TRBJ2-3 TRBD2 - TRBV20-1 TGCAGTGCTAGTAGACTAGCGGGAGTGTACACAGATACGCAGTATTTT CSASRLAGVYTDTQYF
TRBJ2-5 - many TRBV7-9 TGTGCCAGCAGCTACGGGACATTAATAGAAGAGACCCAGTACTTC CASSYGTLIEETQYF
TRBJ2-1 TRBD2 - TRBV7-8 TGTGCCAGCAGCTTAATGGCTAGCGGGAATGAGCAGTTCTTC CASSLMASGNEQFF
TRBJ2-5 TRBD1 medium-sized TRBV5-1 TGCGCCAGCAGCTTGGTGGCTTCGACAGGGGGAGAAGAGACCCAGTACTTC CASSLVASTGGEETQYF
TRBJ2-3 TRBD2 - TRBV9 TGTGCCAGCAGCGTACGACTAGCGGGAGATACGCAGTATTTT CASSVRLAGDTQYF
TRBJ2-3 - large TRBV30 TGTGCCTGGAGTGTAACTCTCCCGTCCACAGATACGCAGTATTTT CAWSVTLPSTDTQYF
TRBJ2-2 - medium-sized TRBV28 TGTGCCAGCAGTTTAATCAGGGGCACAAACACCGGGGAGCTGTTTTTT CASSLIRGTNTGELFF
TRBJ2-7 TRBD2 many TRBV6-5 TGTGCCAGCAGTTTTCAGCGGGGGGCACTCGAGCAGTACTTC CASSFQRGALEQYF
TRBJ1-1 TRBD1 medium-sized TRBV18 TGTGCCAGCTCAGGGGACAGGGGGGGTGAAGCTTTCTTT CASSGDRGGEAFF
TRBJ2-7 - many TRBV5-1 TGCGCCAGCAGCTTCCAGTCTTCCTACGAGCAGTACTTC CASSFQSSYEQYF
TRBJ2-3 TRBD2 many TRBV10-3 TGTGCCATCAGTGAACGGACTAGCGGGGGCACAGATACGCAGTATTTT CAISERTSGGTDTQYF
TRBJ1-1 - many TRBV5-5 TGTGCCAGCAGCTTGGCTCTAACAGTAGTAGTTTTCACTGAAGCTTTCTTT CASSLALTVVVFTEAFF
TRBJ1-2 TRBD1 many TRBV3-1 TGTGCCAGCAGCCAAGCTGACGACAGGGTCTATGGCTACACCTTC CASSQADDRVYGYTF
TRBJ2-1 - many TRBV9 TGTGCCAGCAGCGCCGGAGGACGCTCCAATGAGCAGTTCTTC CASSAGGRSNEQFF
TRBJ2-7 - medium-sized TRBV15 TGTGCCACCAGCAGCGGGGCTAGCTACGAGCAGTACTTC CATSSGASYEQYF